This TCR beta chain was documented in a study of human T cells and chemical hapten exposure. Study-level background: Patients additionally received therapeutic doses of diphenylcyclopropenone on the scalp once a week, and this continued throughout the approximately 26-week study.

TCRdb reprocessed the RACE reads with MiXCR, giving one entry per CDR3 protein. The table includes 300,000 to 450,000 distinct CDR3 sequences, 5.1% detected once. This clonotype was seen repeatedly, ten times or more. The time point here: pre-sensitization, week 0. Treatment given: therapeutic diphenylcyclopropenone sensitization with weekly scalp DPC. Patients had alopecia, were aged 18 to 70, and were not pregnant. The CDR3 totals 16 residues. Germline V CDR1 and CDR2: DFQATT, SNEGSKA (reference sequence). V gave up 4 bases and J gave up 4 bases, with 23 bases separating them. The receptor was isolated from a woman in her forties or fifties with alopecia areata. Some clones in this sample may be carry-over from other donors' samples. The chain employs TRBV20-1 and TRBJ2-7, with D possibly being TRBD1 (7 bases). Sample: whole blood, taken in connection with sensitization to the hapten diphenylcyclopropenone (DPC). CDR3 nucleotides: TGCAGTGCTATAAACCGGGGGACAGCCTCATCATACGAGCAGTACTTC. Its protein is CSAINRGTASSYEQYF.